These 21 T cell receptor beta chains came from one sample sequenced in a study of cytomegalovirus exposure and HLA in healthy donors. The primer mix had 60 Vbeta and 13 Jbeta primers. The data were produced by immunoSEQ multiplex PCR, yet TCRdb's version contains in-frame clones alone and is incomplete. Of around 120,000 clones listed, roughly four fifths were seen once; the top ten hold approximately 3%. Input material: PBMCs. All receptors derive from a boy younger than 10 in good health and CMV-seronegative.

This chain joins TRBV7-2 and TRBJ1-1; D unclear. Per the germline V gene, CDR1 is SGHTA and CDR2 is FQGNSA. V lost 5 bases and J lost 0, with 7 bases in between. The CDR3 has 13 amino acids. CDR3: CASSPQMNTEAFF. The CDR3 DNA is TGTGCCAGCAGCCCCCAGATGAACACTGAAGCTTTCTTT.

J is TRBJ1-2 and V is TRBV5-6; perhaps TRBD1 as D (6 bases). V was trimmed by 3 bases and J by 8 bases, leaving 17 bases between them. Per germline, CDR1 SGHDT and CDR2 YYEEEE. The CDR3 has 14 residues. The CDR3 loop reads CASSSGTLGWGYTF. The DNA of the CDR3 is TGTGCCAGCAGCTCCGGGACACTGGGGTGGGGCTACACCTTC.

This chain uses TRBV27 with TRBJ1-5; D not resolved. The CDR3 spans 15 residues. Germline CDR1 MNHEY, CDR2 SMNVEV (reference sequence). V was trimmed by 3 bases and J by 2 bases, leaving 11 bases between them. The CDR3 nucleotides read TGTGCCAGCAGTTTGAGGGCAGGCCGCAATCAGCCCCAGCATTTT. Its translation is CASSLRAGRNQPQHF.

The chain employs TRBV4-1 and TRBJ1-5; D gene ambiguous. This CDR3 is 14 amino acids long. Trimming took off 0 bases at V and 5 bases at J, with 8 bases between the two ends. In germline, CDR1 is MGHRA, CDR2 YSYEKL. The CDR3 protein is CASSQDARDQPQHF. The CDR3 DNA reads TGCGCCAGCAGCCAAGATGCTAGAGATCAGCCCCAGCATTTT.

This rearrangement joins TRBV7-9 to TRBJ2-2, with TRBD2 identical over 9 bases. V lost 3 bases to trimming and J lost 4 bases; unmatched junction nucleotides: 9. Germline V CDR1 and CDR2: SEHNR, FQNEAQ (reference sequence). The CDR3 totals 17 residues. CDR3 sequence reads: CASSFGGRAVSTGELFF. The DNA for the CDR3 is TGTGCCAGCAGCTTTGGCGGGAGGGCCGTTAGCACCGGGGAGCTGTTTTTT.

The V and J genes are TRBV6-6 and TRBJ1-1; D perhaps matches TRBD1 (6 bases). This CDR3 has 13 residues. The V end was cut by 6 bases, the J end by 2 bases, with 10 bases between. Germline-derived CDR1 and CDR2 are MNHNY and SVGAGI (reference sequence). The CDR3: CASSPDSNTEAFF. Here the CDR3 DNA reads TGTGCCAGCAGCCCGGACAGTAACACTGAAGCTTTCTTT.

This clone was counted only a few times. The CDR3 sequence: CASRTTGQLIYGYTF. CDR3 nucleotide sequence: TGTGCCAGTAGGACCACTGGGCAGCTCATCTATGGCTACACCTTC. The chain combines TRBV19 with TRBJ1-2; D gene uncertain. CDR3 length: 15 residues. Germline V gene data show CDR1 as LNHDA and CDR2 as SQIVND (reference sequence). V was clipped by 6 bases and J by 4 bases, with 18 bases between them.

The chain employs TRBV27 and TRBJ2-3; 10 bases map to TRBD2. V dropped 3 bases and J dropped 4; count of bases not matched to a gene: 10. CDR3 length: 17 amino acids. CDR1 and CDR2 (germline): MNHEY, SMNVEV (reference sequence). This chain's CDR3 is CASSFLSPGLASDTQYF. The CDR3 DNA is TGTGCCAGCAGTTTCCTCTCGCCGGGACTAGCGTCAGATACGCAGTATTTT.

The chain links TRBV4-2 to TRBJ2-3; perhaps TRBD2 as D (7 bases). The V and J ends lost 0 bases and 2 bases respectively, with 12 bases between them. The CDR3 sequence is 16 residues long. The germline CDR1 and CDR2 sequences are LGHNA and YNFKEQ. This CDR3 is CASSQDRGANTDTQYF. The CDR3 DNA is TGTGCCAGCAGCCAAGATCGGGGGGCGAACACAGATACGCAGTATTTT.

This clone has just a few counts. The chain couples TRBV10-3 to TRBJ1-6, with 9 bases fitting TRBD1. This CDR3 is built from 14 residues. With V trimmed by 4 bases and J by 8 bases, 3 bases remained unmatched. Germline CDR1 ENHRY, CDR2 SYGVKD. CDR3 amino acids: CAISGGTGYSPLHF. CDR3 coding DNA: TGTGCCATCAGTGGGGGGACAGGGTATTCACCCCTCCACTTT.

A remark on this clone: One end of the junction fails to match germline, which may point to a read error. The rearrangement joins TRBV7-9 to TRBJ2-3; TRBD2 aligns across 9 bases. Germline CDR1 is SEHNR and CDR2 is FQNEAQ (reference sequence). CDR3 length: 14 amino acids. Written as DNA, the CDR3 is TGTTCCAGCCGAGGACTAGCGTACACAGATACGCAGTATTTT. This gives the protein CSSRGLAYTDTQYF.

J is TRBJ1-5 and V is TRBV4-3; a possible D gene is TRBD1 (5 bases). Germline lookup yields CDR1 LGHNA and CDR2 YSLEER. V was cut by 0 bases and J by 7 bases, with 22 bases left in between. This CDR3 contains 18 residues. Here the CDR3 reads CASSQDLKTGLFGQPQHF. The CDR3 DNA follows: TGCGCCAGCAGCCAAGATCTTAAAACAGGCCTGTTTGGACAGCCCCAGCATTTT.

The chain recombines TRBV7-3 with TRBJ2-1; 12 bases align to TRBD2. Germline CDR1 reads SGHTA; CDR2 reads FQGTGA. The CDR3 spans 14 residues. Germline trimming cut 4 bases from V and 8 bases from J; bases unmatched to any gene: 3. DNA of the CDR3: TGTGCCAGCAGCTCTAGCGGGGGGGAGGATGAGCAGTTCTTC. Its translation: CASSSSGGEDEQFF.

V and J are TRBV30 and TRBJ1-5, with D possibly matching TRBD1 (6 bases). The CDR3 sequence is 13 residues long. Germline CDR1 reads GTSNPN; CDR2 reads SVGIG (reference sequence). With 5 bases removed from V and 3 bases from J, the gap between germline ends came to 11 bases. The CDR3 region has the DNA TGTGCCTGGGGACACAGGGACAATCAGCCCCAGCATTTT. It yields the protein CAWGHRDNQPQHF.

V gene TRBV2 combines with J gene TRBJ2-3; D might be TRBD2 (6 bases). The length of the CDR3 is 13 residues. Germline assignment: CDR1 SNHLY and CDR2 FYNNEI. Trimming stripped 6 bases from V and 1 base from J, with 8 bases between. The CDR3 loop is CASRAGRTDTQYF. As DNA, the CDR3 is TGTGCCAGCAGGGCGGGGCGCACAGATACGCAGTATTTT.

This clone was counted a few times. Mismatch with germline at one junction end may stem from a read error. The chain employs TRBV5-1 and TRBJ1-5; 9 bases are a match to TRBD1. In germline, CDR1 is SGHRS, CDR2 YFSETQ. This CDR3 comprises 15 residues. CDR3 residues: CASSATGGSDQPQHF. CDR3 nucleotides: TGCGCCAGCAGCGCGACAGGGGGTAGCGATCAGCCCCAGCATTTT.

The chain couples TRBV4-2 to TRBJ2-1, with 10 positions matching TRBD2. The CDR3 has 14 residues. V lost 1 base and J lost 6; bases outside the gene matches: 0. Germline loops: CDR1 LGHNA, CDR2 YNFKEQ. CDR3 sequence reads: CASSQVAGGNEQFF. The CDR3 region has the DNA TGTGCCAGCAGCCAAGTAGCGGGAGGCAATGAGCAGTTCTTC.

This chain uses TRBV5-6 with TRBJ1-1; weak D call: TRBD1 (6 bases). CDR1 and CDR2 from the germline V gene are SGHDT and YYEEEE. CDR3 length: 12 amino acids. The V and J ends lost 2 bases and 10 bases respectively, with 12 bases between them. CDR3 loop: CASSFLKGGAFF. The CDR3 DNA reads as TGTGCCAGCAGCTTCCTAAAAGGGGGAGCTTTCTTT.

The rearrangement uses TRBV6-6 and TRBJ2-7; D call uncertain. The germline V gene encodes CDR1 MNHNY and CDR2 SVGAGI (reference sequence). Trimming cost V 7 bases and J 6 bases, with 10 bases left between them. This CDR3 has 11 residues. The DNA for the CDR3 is TGTGCCAGCAATGGAGTCAGCGAGCAGTACTTC. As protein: CASNGVSEQYF.

The CDR3 spells CASSIDRGGSYEQYF. The CDR3 region has the DNA TGTGCCAGTAGTATAGACCGGGGGGGATCCTACGAGCAGTACTTC. The chain is built from TRBV19 and TRBJ2-7, with 8 bases that match TRBD2. Germline V gives CDR1 LNHDA, CDR2 SQIVND (reference sequence). CDR3 length equals 15 residues. J lost 1 base, V lost 0 bases, and 2 bases had no gene match.

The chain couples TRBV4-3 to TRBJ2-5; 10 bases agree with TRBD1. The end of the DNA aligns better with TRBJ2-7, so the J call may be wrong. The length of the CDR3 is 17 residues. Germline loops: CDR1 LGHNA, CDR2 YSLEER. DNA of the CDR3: TGCGCCAGCAGCCCCTGGGGGGACGGGACAGGGGTGGACGAGCAGTACTTC. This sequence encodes CASSPWGDGTGVDEQYF.